The 2 T cell receptor beta chains in this list originate from one sample, sequenced in a study of T-cell reconstitution after alpha-beta-depleted transplantation in children listed by TCRdb under 2016. In the paper's terms, the treatment or condition label means: allogeneic hematopoietic cell transplantation with graft depleted of TCRalphabeta T cells and CD19 B cells. Libraries came from PCR. TCRdb names Illumina HiSeq 2500 as the instrument used. To normalize quantification of the TCRbeta repertoire, the TCR libraries were built with molecular barcoding that relied on unique molecular identifiers. The public reads were run again by TCRdb, first through fastp at Q25 and then through MiXCR, and only productive beta chains were kept. For every CDR3 protein sequence, its rows merge into one entry that carries the most common genes and DNA. This sample lists 200,000 to 250,000 distinct CDR3 sequences; approximately 8.4% were detected once. Approximately 34% of the sample lies in the top ten.

The specimen comprised PBMCs, mostly from graft donor cells, sampled 360 days after TCRalphabeta/CD19-depleted stem cell transplant. The receptors derive from a male patient under 10 years old who had a stem cell transplant for acute myeloid leukemia, so the T cells may come from the graft donor.

This clonotype was seen at least ten times. The chain couples TRBV12-3 or TRBV12-4 to TRBJ2-3; 8 bases agree with TRBD2. Losses at the gene ends were 8 bases for V and 4 bases for J; bases not matched to a gene: 5. This CDR3 has 13 residues. This CDR3 reads CASLAGGPDTQYF. The CDR3 region has the DNA TGTGCCAGCTTGGCGGGGGGCCCAGATACGCAGTATTTT.

The chain carries TRBV5-4 and TRBJ1-5; 8 nucleotides agree with TRBD1. The CDR3 sequence is 15 residues long. Trimming at V came to 3 bases and at J to 7 bases, leaving 9 bases not matched to a gene. Germline CDR1 SGHNT, CDR2 YYREEE (reference sequence). In DNA form, the CDR3 reads TGTGCCAGCAGCTGGGGTGGACAGGGAGACCAGCCCCAGCATTTT. It codes for CASSWGGQGDQPQHF. Together with reference TRBV5-4 and TRBJ1-5, the CDR3 gives the full variable domain: ETGVTQSPTHLIKTRGQQVTLRCSSQSGHNTVSWYQQALGQGPQFIFQYYREEENGRGNFPPRFSGLQFPNYSSELNVNALELDDSALYLCASSWGGQGDQPQHFGDGTRLSIL.